This record covers a single TCR beta chain. These data belong to a study of T cells in Graves' hyperthyroidism and ophthalmopathy. CDR1 is MDHEN, CDR2 SYDVKM, per germline. The CDR3 is 15 amino acids. Trimming at V came to 5 bases and at J to 9 bases, leaving 13 bases not matched to a gene. The CDR3 regions of TCR beta were amplified from RNA transcripts. First-round RT-PCR with HTBI primers amplified the TCR CDR3 region. TCRdb processed the multiplex PCR reads anew with MiXCR; each CDR3 protein has one entry. This table holds 550,000 to 600,000 distinct CDR3 sequences, over 15% found once. The specimen sequenced was blood. This clonotype was sampled from a woman younger than 30 with Graves' hyperthyroidism. The rearrangement links TRBV28 to TRBJ2-7, with 10 bases identical to TRBD1. The CDR3 DNA reads as TGTGCCAGCAGTCCACCGGACAGGGGGTTACGGGGGCAGTACTTC. This sequence encodes CASSPPDRGLRGQYF.